The next 3 T cell receptor beta chains were all read from a single sample in a study of blood T cell repertoires in COVID-19. Sequenced by immunoSEQ multiplex PCR; TCRdb stores in-frame clones only, minus some. Among about 98,000 clones, roughly nine tenths were seen once, and the ten largest hold about 4.2%. Source material: peripheral blood. These receptors originate from a man aged 70-80 years with acute or convalescent COVID-19.

This rearrangement joins TRBV19 to TRBJ2-6; 8 bases are shared with TRBD1. Germline V gene lookup returns CDR1 LNHDA and CDR2 SQIVND (reference sequence). The junction had 7 bases not matched to a gene; V was cut back by 2 bases and J by 4 bases. This CDR3 contains 17 residues. The CDR3 sequence: CASSIQGARSGANVLTF. The CDR3 region has the DNA TGTGCCAGTAGTATACAGGGGGCGCGATCCGGGGCCAACGTCCTGACTTTC.

This rearrangement joins TRBV2 to TRBJ1-3; D is possibly TRBD1 (5 bases). Trimming shortened V by 6 bases and J by 1 base, and 16 bases separated the two germline ends. The length of the CDR3 is 16 residues. Germline-derived CDR1 and CDR2 are SNHLY and FYNNEI. CDR3 coding DNA: TGTGCCAGCAGCGAAACGGGGGTCGAATCTGGAAACACCATATATTTT. Amino acid sequence: CASSETGVESGNTIYF.

The J gene is TRBJ2-5, the V gene TRBV7-9; maybe TRBD1 (5 bases). This CDR3 has 14 residues. V lost 5 bases to trimming and J lost 1 base, with 11 bases between them. Germline V gene data show CDR1 as SEHNR and CDR2 as FQNEAQ (reference sequence). CDR3 in amino acids: CASSPGLPQETQYF. CDR3 sequence (DNA): TGTGCCAGCAGCCCAGGGCTCCCCCAAGAGACCCAGTACTTC.